The 24 T cell receptor beta chains reported below all come from one sample, sequenced in a study of T cells after yellow fever vaccination. TCRdb passed the 5' RACE reads through MiXCR, listing each CDR3 protein once. The sample carries 320,000 or so distinct CDR3 sequences, approximately 8% recorded once. Sequenced material: PBMCs, taken about 49 days after the first yellow fever vaccination. The receptors here all came from a man aged 18 to 35 who received the YFV17D yellow fever vaccine.

The chain links TRBV6-5 to TRBJ2-3; no firm D call. V lost 1 base and J lost 5, with 7 bases in between. Germline V gene sequence: CDR1 MNHEY, CDR2 SVGAGI. The CDR3 has 13 amino acids. The CDR3 spells CASSYYREDTQYF. CDR3 coding DNA: TGTGCCAGCAGTTACTATAGGGAAGATACGCAGTATTTT.

This clonotype was counted a few times. The chain carries TRBV7-2 and TRBJ2-2; 9 bases line up with TRBD1. Germline CDR1 reads SGHTA; CDR2 reads FQGNSA. The junction had 3 bases not matched to a gene; V was cut back by 6 bases and J by 4 bases. The CDR3 is 14 amino acids. CDR3 DNA sequence: TGTGCCAGCAGAACGACAGGGGGCACCGGGGAGCTGTTTTTT. This sequence encodes CASRTTGGTGELFF.

This clonotype appeared a few times. The chain combines TRBV20-1 with TRBJ1-2; D is ambiguous. V was pared by 3 bases and J by 8 bases, with 19 bases between. The CDR3 has 14 residues. Per germline, CDR1 DFQATT and CDR2 SNEGSKA (reference sequence). The CDR3 bases are TGCAGTGCTAGGGCTAAAGGCCGACCGGACGGCTACACCTTC. This encodes CSARAKGRPDGYTF.

There are a few counts of this clonotype. The chain joins TRBV5-1 to TRBJ2-7, with D maybe TRBD2 (6 bases). V dropped 4 bases and J dropped 0 bases, with 8 bases sitting between them. Germline V gene sequence: CDR1 SGHRS, CDR2 YFSETQ. The CDR3 loop spans 13 amino acids. CDR3 nucleotide sequence: TGCGCCAGCAGCCGGGGGAGCTCCTACGAGCAGTACGTC. This gives the protein CASSRGSSYEQYV.

This clonotype showed up just a few times. This sequence joins TRBV20-1 and TRBJ2-1; no firm D call. From germline, CDR1 is DFQATT and CDR2 SNEGSKA (reference sequence). There are 13 residues in the CDR3. The germline V and J ends were trimmed by 5 bases and 9 bases, with 17 bases remaining between them. The CDR3 protein is CSAGVLGGLEQFF. In DNA form, the CDR3 reads TGCAGTGCTGGGGTCTTAGGTGGGCTTGAGCAGTTCTTC.

This clonotype was observed at least ten times. The V gene is TRBV3-1, the J gene TRBJ2-2; tentatively, D is TRBD2 (5 bases). V dropped 4 bases and J dropped 6 bases, with 12 bases sitting between them. The CDR3 length is 14 residues. Germline-derived CDR1 and CDR2 are LGHDT and YNNKEL (reference sequence). This chain's CDR3 is CASSPRVLSGELFF. The DNA for the CDR3 is TGTGCCAGCAGCCCGAGGGTTCTCTCCGGGGAGCTGTTTTTT.

This clonotype was picked up a small number of times. V is TRBV6-5 and J is TRBJ2-7; 7 positions agree with TRBD2. After removal of 8 bases from V and 2 bases from J, the junction contained 3 bases not matched to a gene. CDR1 and CDR2 from the germline V gene are MNHEY and SVGAGI. The CDR3 totals 12 residues. CDR3 sequence reads: CASGGGTYEQYV. In nucleotides, the CDR3 is TGTGCCAGCGGCGGGGGAACCTACGAGCAGTACGTC.

J is TRBJ2-1 and V is TRBV5-1; D perhaps matches TRBD2 (7 bases). Germline CDR1 and CDR2: SGHRS and YFSETQ. Trimming took 3 bases from V and 6 from J, leaving 13 bases between them. The CDR3 is 14 amino acids. Here the CDR3 reads CASSWGGRSNEQFF. In DNA, the CDR3 is TGCGCCAGCAGCTGGGGGGGGCGAAGCAATGAGCAGTTCTTC. Supplemented by reference TRBV5-1 and TRBJ2-1, the full variable domain reads KAGVTQTPRYLIKTRGQQVTLSCSPISGHRSVSWYQQTPGQGLQFLFEYFSETQRNKGNFPGRFSGRQFSNSRSEMNVSTLELGDSALYLCASSWGGRSNEQFFGPGTRLTVL.

This clonotype was picked up a small number of times. This chain links TRBV4-1 with TRBJ1-1; TRBD1 aligns across 8 bases. This CDR3 region has 16 residues. Germline assignment: CDR1 MGHRA and CDR2 YSYEKL. The J segment lost 5 bases and the V segment lost 3 bases, leaving 11 bases of the junction unmatched. This chain's CDR3 is CASSQFRQGFGTEAFF. In DNA, the CDR3 is TGCGCCAGCAGCCAGTTTCGACAGGGGTTTGGGACTGAAGCTTTCTTT.

The chain employs TRBV11-2 and TRBJ2-3, with 8 bases lining up with TRBD2. The CDR3 runs 17 residues. V lost 1 base, J lost 5 bases, and 11 bases stayed unmatched. Looked up from germline, CDR1 is SGHAT and CDR2 is FQNNGV. CDR3: CASSLGRRGDEGDTQYF. The CDR3 DNA follows: TGTGCCAGCAGCTTAGGACGGCGGGGGGACGAGGGAGATACGCAGTATTTT.

Only a few counts were recorded for this clonotype. This chain connects TRBV7-2 to TRBJ1-2, with 11 bases matching TRBD1. The V gene's germline CDR1 is SGHTA and CDR2 FQGNSA. CDR3 length: 14 amino acids. The trim removed 5 bases at V and 6 bases at J, leaving 5 bases unmatched. The CDR3 nucleotides read TGTGCCAGCAGCACCGGACAGGGGGCTGATGGCTACACCTTC. Translating gives CASSTGQGADGYTF.

The chain recombines TRBV11-2 with TRBJ1-6, with 7 bases matching TRBD1. In germline, CDR1 is SGHAT, CDR2 FQNNGV. The CDR3 is made up of 15 amino acids. The V and J ends lost 5 bases and 7 bases, in that order; junction bases with no gene match: 8. As DNA, the CDR3 is TGTGCCAGCAGCACCATGGGACAGCGGAATTCACCCCTCCACTTT. The encoded protein is CASSTMGQRNSPLHF.

V and J are TRBV12-3 or TRBV12-4 and TRBJ2-3; 13 nucleotides agree with TRBD2. This CDR3 contains 16 residues. The trim removed 6 bases at V and 2 bases at J, leaving 5 bases unmatched. CDR3 protein: CASRTLAGGFTDTQYF. The CDR3 region has the DNA TGTGCCAGCAGAACACTAGCGGGGGGGTTCACAGATACGCAGTATTTT.

This clonotype has a handful of counts. The V call is TRBV7-6, the J call TRBJ2-5, with 12 positions matching TRBD1. Germline assignment: CDR1 SGHVS and CDR2 FNYEAQ. This CDR3 comprises 16 residues. V shed 2 bases and J 5 bases; nucleotides not matched to a gene: 6. DNA for the CDR3: TGTGCCAGCAGCTTACATCCGGGACAGGGGGCGGAGACCCAGTACTTC. Residues: CASSLHPGQGAETQYF.

The chain is built from TRBV3-1 and TRBJ1-2, with D uncertain. The CDR3 contains 16 residues. V lost 0 bases and J 0 bases, leaving 11 bases between the germline ends. Per germline, CDR1 LGHDT and CDR2 YNNKEL (reference sequence). The CDR3: CASSQDQWRSNYGYTF. CDR3 nucleotides: TGTGCCAGCAGCCAAGATCAGTGGAGATCTAACTATGGCTACACCTTC.

The rearrangement uses TRBV29-1 and TRBJ2-1; maybe TRBD2 (5 bases). Germline values: CDR1 SQVTM, CDR2 ANQGSEA. This CDR3 is 12 amino acids long. The germline V and J ends were trimmed by 6 bases and 3 bases, with 9 bases remaining between them. The CDR3: CSVMTNYNEQFF. In DNA, the CDR3 is TGCAGCGTGATGACTAACTACAATGAGCAGTTCTTC.

The V call is TRBV27, the J call TRBJ2-3, with a weak D call TRBD2 (5 bases). V was cut by 8 bases and J by 4 bases, with 16 bases left in between. The CDR3 consists of 14 residues. The V gene's germline CDR1 is MNHEY and CDR2 SMNVEV (reference sequence). The CDR3 region is CASHTRGMPDTQYF. Here the CDR3 DNA reads TGTGCCAGCCATACAAGAGGGATGCCAGATACGCAGTATTTT.

The V and J genes are TRBV3-1 and TRBJ2-1, with 9 bases aligning to TRBD1. The CDR3 is 18 amino acids. Unmatched junction bases numbered 16, after V lost 6 bases and J lost 4 bases. Germline values: CDR1 LGHDT, CDR2 YNNKEL (reference sequence). CDR3 sequence (DNA): TGTGCCAGCAGGGGGACAGGGAAGATCGGTAAAGTTTACAATGAGCAGTTCTTC. Protein product: CASRGTGKIGKVYNEQFF.

Ten or more counts support this clonotype. The chain couples TRBV4-2 to TRBJ2-7; tentatively, D is TRBD2 (7 bases). Trimming removed 0 bases at V and 1 base at J, with 16 bases between. CDR1 LGHNA and CDR2 YNFKEQ come from the germline V gene. The CDR3 loop spans 17 amino acids. The CDR3 loop reads CASSQDQGGVSSYEQYF. CDR3 nucleotide sequence: TGTGCCAGCAGCCAAGATCAAGGGGGGGTTTCTTCCTACGAGCAGTACTTC.

This clonotype was detected a few times. The chain joins TRBV18 to TRBJ2-2; D tentatively reads TRBD1 or TRBD2 (5 bases each). The CDR3 extends over 15 amino acids. V lost 0 bases and J 8 bases, leaving 13 bases between the germline ends. Germline V gene lookup returns CDR1 KGHSH and CDR2 LQKENI. The CDR3 bases are TGTGCCAGCTCACCACCGGGACGGCGGAAAGGGGAGCTGTTTTTT. Amino acid sequence: CASSPPGRRKGELFF.

At least ten counts were recorded for this clonotype. The rearrangement uses TRBV6-5 and TRBJ2-2; 11 nucleotides line up with TRBD1. This CDR3 spans 15 amino acids. Germline values: CDR1 MNHEY, CDR2 SVGAGI. Trimming at V came to 2 bases and at J to 7 bases, leaving 3 bases not matched to a gene. The CDR3 region has the DNA TGTGCCAGCAGTTACCGGGGGACAGGGGGCGGGGAGCTGTTTTTT. Protein sequence: CASSYRGTGGGELFF.

The rearrangement joins TRBV5-1 to TRBJ2-1, with D unclear. V lost 5 bases, J lost 7 bases, and 13 bases lay in between. Germline-derived CDR1 and CDR2 are SGHRS and YFSETQ. This CDR3 has 13 residues. DNA of the CDR3: TGCGCCAGCAGTGGGATGGTTAGTAATGAGCAGTTCTTC. Translated: CASSGMVSNEQFF. Variable domain in full (rest from reference TRBV5-1 and TRBJ2-1): KAGVTQTPRYLIKTRGQQVTLSCSPISGHRSVSWYQQTPGQGLQFLFEYFSETQRNKGNFPGRFSGRQFSNSRSEMNVSTLELGDSALYLCASSGMVSNEQFFGPGTRLTVL.

This clonotype was seen only a few times. The chain links TRBV6-5 to TRBJ1-2, with a tentative D call TRBD1 (5 bases). Germline CDR1 MNHEY, CDR2 SVGAGI. Trimming stripped 2 bases from V and 6 bases from J, with 10 bases between. This CDR3 has 13 amino acids. This CDR3 is CASSYGVGDGYTF. CDR3 nucleotides: TGTGCCAGCAGTTACGGGGTGGGGGATGGCTACACCTTC.

The chain uses TRBV25-1 and TRBJ2-7; perhaps TRBD2 as D (5 bases). The CDR3 extends over 12 amino acids. V gave up 1 base and J gave up 6 bases, with 7 bases separating them. Looked up from germline, CDR1 is MGHDK and CDR2 is SYGVNS. CDR3 loop: CASSESGVEQYV. As DNA, the CDR3 is TGTGCCAGCAGTGAATCCGGGGTCGAGCAGTACGTC.